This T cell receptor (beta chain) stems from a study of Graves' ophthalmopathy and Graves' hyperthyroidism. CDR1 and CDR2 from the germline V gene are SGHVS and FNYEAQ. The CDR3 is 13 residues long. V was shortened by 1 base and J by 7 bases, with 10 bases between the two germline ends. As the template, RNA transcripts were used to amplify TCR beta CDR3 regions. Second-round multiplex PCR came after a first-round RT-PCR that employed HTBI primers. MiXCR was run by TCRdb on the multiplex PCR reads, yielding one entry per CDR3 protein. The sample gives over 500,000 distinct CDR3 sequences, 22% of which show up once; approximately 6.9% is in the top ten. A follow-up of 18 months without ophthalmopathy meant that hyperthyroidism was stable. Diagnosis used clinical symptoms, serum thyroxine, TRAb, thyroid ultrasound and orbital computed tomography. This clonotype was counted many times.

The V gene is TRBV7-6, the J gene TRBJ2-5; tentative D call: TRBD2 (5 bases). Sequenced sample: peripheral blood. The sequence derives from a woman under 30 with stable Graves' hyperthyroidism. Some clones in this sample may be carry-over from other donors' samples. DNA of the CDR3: TGTGCCAGCAGCTTAGGAGAGCGGAGGACCCAGTACTTC. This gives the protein CASSLGERRTQYF. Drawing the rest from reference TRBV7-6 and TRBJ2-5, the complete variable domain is GAGVSQSPRYKVTKRGQDVALRCDPISGHVSLYWYRQALGQGPEFLTYFNYEAQQDKSGLPNDRFSAERPEGSISTLTIQRTEQRDSAMYRCASSLGERRTQYFGPGTRLLVL.